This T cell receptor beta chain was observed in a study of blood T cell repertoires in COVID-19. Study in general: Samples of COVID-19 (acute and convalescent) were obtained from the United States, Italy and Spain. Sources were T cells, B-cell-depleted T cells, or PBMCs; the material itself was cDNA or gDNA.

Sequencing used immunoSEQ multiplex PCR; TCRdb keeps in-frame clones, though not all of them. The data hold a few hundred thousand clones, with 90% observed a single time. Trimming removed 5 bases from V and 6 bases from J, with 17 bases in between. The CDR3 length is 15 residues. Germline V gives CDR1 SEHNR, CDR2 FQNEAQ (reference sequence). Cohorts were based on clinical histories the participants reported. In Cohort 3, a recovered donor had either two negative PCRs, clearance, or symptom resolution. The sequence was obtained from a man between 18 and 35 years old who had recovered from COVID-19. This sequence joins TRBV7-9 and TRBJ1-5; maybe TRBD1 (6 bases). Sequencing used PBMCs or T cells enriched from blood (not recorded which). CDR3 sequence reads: CASSPGGAGGQPQHF. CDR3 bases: TGTGCCAGCAGCCCCGGGGGGGCTGGAGGTCAGCCCCAGCATTTT.